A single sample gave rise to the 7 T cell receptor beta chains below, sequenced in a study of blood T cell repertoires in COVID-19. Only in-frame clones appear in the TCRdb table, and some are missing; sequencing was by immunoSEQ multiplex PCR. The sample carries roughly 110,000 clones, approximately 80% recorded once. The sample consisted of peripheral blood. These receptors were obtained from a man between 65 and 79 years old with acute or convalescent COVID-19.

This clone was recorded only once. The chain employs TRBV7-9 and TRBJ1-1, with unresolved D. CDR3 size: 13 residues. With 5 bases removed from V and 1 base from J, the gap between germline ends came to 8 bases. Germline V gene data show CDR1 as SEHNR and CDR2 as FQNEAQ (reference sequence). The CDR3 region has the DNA TGTGCCAGCAGCCGACAAGCGAACACTGAAGCTTTCTTT. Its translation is CASSRQANTEAFF.

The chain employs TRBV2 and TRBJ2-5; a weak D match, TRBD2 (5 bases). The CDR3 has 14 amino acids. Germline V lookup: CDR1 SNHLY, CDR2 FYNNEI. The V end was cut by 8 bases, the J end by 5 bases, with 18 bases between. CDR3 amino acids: CASASGSGAETQYF. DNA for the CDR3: TGTGCCAGCGCCTCGGGGAGCGGAGCGGAGACCCAGTACTTC.

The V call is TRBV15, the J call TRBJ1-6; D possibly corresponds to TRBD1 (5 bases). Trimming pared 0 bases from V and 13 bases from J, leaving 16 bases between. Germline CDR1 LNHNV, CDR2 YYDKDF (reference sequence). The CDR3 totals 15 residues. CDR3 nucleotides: TGTGCCACCAGCAGAGATCCTCAGGGTCTAGGGCCCCTCCACTTT. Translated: CATSRDPQGLGPLHF.

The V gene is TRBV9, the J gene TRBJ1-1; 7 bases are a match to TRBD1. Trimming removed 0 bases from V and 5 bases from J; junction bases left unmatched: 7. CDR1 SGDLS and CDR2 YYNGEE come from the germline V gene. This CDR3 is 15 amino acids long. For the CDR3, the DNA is TGTGCCAGCAGCGTAGGTCTTGACAGGGAAACTGAAGCTTTCTTT. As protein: CASSVGLDRETEAFF.

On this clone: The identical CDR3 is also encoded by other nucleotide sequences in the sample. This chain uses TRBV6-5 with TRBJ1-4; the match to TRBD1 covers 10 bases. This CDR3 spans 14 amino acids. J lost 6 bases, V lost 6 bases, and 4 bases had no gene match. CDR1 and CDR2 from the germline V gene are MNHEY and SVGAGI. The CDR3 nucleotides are TGTGCCAGCAGGCGACAGGGGGCTGATGAAAAACTGTTTTTT. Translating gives CASRRQGADEKLFF.

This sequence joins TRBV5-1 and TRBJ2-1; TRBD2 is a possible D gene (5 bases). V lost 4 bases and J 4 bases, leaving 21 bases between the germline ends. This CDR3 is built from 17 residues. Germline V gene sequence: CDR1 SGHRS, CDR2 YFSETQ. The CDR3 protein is CASSADSRGYEYNEQFF. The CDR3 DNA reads TGCGCCAGCAGCGCGGACTCTCGCGGGTACGAGTACAATGAGCAGTTCTTC.

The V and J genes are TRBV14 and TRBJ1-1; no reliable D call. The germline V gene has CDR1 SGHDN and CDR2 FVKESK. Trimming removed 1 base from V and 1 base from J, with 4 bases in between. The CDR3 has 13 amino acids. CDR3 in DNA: TGTGCCAGCAGCCAAGTTCAGAACACTGAAGCTTTCTTT. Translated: CASSQVQNTEAFF.